Sequencing of this T cell receptor beta chain was carried out in a study of vaccination effects on CD4 cells after COVID-19. Across the study: Every participant took two doses of the BNT162b2 or mRNA-1273 vaccine. Study findings and constraints: Clones induced by infection and by vaccine showed marked clonal contraction late after vaccination.

TCRdb's table, derived via immunoSEQ multiplex PCR, lists solely in-frame clones and lacks some. The table shows 30,000 to 40,000 clones, with 73% occurring only once. Antigen-specific CD4+ T cells expanded by the ViraFEST assay with viral peptide pools were then sequenced. Culturing for 10 to 11 days preceded CD4+ T cell isolation. Vaccine recipients lacked prior SARS-CoV-2 infection and had negative nucleocapsid antibodies. Wells each received some 2.2 million PBMC, cultured with approximately 10 IU/ml IL-2 and about 9.3 ug/ml peptides. V was pared by 1 base and J by 8 bases, with 12 bases between. Germline V CDR1 and CDR2: SGHTA, FQGNSA. This CDR3 contains 15 residues. As to this clone: Its matching antigen is unknown.

The starting material was CD4+ T cells from PBMCs cultured with HCoV-OC43 spike peptides, obtained before COVID-19 vaccination. Stated subset: HCoV-OC43 spike overlapping peptide pool stimulation. The chain recombines TRBV7-2 with TRBJ1-6; D not resolved. The sequence was obtained from a human donor who received a COVID-19 vaccine. DNA for the CDR3: TGTGCCAGCAGCTTAGTTTGGGCAGCCGATTCACCCCTCCACTTT. This codes for CASSLVWAADSPLHF.